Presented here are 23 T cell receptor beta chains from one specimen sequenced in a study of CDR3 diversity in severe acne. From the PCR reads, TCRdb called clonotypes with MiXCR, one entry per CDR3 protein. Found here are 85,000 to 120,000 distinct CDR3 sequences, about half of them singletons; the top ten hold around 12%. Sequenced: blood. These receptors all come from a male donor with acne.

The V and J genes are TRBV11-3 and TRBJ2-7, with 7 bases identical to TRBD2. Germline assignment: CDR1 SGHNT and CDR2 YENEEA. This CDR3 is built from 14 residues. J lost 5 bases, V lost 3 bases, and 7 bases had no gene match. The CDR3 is CASSLGEGLHEQYF. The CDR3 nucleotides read TGTGCCAGCAGCTTGGGGGAGGGTCTGCACGAGCAGTACTTC.

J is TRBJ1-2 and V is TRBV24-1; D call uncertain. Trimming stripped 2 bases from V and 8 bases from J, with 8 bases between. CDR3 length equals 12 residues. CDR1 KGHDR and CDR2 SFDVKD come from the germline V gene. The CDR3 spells CATSDYSDGYTF. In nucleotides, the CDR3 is TGTGCCACCAGTGATTACAGCGACGGCTACACCTTC.

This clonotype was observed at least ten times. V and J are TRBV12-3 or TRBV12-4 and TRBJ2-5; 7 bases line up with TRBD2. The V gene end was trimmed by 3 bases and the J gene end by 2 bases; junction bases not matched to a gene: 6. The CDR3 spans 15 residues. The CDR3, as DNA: TGTGCCAGCAGTTTGGGTGGCGGGAGACAAGAGACCCAGTACTTC. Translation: CASSLGGGRQETQYF.

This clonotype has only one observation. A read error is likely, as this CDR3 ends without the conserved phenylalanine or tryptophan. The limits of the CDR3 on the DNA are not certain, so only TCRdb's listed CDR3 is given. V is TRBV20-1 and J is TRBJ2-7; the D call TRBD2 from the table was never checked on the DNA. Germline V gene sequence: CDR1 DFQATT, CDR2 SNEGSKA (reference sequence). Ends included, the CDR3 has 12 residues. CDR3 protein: CSARASGYEKYA.

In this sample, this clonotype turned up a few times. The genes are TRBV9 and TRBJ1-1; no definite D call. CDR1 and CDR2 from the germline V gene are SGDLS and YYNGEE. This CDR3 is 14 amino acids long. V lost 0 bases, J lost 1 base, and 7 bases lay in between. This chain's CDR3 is CASSVAPRNTEAFF. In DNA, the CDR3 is TGTGCCAGCAGCGTAGCACCCCGGAACACTGAAGCTTTCTTT.

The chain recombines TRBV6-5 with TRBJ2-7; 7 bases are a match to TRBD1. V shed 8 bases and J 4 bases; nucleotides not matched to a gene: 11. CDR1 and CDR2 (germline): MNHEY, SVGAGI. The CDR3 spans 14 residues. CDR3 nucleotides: TGTGCCAGCGGTGAAAGACAGGGCCAATACGAGCAGTACTTC. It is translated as CASGERQGQYEQYF.

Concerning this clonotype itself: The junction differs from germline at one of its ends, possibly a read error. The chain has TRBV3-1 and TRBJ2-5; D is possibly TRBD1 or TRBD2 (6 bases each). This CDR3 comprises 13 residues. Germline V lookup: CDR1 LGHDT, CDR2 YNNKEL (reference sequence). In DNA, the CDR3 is TGCGCCAGCAGTGCTCAGGGGAGGGAGACCCAGTACTTC. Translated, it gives CASSAQGRETQYF.

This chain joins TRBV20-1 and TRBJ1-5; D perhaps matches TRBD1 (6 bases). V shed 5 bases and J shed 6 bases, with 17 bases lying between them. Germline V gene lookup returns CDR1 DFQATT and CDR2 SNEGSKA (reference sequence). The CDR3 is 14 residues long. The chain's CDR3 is CSARDKGKGQPQHF. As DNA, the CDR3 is TGCAGTGCTCGGGACAAGGGGAAAGGTCAGCCCCAGCATTTT.

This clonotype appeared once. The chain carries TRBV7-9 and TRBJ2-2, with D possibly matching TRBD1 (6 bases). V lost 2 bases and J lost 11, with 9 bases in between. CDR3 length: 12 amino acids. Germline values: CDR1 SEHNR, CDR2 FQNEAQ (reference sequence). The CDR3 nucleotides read TGTGCCAGCAGCTTACCCGGGACAGAGCTGTTTTTT. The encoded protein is CASSLPGTELFF.

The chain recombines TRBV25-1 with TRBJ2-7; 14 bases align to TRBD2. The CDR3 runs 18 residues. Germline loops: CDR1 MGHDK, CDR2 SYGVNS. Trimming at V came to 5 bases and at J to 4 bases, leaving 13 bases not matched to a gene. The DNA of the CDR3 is TGTGCCAGCAGTTACCAGGCACCGGGACTAGCGGGAGTTTACGAGCAGTACTTC. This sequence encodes CASSYQAPGLAGVYEQYF.

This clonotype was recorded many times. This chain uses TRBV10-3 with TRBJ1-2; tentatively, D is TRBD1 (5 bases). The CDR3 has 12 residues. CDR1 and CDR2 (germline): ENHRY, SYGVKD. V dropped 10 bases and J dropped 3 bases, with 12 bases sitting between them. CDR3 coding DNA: TGTGCCAGCCAGGGTTTTTACTATGGCTACACCTTC. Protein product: CASQGFYYGYTF.

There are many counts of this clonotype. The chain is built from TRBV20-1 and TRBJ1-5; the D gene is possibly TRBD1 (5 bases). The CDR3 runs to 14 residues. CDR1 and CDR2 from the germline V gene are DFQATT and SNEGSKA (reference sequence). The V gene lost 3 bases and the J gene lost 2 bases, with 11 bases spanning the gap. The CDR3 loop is CSARFVGRNQPQHF. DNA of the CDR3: TGCAGTGCTAGGTTTGTGGGGCGCAATCAGCCCCAGCATTTT.

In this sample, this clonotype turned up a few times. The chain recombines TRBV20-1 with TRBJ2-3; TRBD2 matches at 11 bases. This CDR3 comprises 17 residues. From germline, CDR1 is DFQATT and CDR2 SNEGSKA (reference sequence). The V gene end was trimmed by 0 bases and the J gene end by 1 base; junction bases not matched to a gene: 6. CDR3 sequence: CSARELTSGSGTDTQYF. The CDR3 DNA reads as TGCAGTGCTAGAGAGTTAACTAGCGGGAGTGGCACAGATACGCAGTATTTT.

CDR3 coding DNA: TGTGCCAGCAGTAGACAGTCAGATACGCAGTATTTT. This encodes CASSRQSDTQYF. The chain couples TRBV27 to TRBJ2-3; tentatively, D is TRBD1 (5 bases). The V and J ends lost 5 bases and 4 bases respectively, with 7 bases between them. The CDR3 length is 12 residues. Germline V gene data show CDR1 as MNHEY and CDR2 as SMNVEV (reference sequence).

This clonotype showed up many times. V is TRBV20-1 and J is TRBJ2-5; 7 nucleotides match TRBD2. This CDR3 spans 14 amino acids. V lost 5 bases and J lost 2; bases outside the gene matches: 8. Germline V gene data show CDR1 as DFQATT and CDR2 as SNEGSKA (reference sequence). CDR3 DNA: TGCAGTGCTCTTGGGGGAGGGGATCAAGAGACCCAGTACTTC. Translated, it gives CSALGGGDQETQYF.

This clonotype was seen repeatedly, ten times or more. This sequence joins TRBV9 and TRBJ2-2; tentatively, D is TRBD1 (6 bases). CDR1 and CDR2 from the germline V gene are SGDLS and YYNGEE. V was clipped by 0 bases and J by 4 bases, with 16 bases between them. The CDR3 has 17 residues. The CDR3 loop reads CASSVAYRVVSTGELFF. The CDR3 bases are TGTGCCAGCAGCGTAGCCTACAGGGTAGTGAGCACCGGGGAGCTGTTTTTT.

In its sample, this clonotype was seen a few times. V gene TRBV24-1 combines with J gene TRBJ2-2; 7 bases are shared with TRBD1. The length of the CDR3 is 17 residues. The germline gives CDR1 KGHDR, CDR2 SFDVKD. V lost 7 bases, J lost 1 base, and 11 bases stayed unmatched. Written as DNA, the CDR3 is TGTGCCACCAGGGAAACAGGGGCGGAGGAGAACACCGGGGAGCTGTTTTTT. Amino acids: CATRETGAEENTGELFF.

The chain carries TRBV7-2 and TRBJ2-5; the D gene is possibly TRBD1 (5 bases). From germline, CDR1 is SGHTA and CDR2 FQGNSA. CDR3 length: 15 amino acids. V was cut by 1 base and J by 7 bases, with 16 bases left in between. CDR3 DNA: TGTGCCAGCAGCTTAGGCTGGCGGCCCACAGGGACCCAGTACTTC. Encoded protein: CASSLGWRPTGTQYF.

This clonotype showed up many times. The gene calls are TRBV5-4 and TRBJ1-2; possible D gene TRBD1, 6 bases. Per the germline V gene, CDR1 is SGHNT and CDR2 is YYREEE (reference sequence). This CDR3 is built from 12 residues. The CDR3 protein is CASGDTNYGYTF. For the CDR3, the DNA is TGTGCGAGCGGGGACACCAACTATGGCTACACCTTC.

DNA for the CDR3: TGCAGCGTTGTCAGGGCAGACACCGGGGAGCTGTTTTTT. This translates into CSVVRADTGELFF. V usage is TRBV29-1 and J usage is TRBJ2-2; D may be TRBD1 (5 bases). The CDR3 has 13 residues. Trimming left V 4 bases short and J 3 bases short, with 9 bases between. In germline, CDR1 is SQVTM, CDR2 ANQGSEA.

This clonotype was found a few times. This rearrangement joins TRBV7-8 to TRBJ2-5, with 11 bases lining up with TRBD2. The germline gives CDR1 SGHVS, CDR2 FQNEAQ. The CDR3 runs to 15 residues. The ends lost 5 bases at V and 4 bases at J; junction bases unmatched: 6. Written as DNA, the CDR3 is TGTGCCAGCAGCCCACTAGCGGGAGTTCGAGAGACCCAGTACTTC. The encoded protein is CASSPLAGVRETQYF.

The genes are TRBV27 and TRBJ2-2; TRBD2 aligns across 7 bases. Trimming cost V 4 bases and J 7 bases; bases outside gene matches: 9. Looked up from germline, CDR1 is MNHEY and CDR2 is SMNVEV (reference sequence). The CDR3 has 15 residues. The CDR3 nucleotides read TGTGCCAGCAGTTCAGTGACTAGCAGGGTCGGGGAGCTGTTTTTT. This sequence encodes CASSSVTSRVGELFF.

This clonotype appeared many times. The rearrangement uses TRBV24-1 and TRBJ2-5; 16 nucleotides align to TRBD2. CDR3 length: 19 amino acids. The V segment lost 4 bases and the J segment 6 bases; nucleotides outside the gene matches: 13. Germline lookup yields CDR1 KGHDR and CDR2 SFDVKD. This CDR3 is CATSEPKGLAGGRRQTQYF. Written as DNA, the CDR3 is TGTGCCACCAGTGAACCTAAGGGACTAGCGGGAGGGAGAAGGCAGACCCAGTACTTC.